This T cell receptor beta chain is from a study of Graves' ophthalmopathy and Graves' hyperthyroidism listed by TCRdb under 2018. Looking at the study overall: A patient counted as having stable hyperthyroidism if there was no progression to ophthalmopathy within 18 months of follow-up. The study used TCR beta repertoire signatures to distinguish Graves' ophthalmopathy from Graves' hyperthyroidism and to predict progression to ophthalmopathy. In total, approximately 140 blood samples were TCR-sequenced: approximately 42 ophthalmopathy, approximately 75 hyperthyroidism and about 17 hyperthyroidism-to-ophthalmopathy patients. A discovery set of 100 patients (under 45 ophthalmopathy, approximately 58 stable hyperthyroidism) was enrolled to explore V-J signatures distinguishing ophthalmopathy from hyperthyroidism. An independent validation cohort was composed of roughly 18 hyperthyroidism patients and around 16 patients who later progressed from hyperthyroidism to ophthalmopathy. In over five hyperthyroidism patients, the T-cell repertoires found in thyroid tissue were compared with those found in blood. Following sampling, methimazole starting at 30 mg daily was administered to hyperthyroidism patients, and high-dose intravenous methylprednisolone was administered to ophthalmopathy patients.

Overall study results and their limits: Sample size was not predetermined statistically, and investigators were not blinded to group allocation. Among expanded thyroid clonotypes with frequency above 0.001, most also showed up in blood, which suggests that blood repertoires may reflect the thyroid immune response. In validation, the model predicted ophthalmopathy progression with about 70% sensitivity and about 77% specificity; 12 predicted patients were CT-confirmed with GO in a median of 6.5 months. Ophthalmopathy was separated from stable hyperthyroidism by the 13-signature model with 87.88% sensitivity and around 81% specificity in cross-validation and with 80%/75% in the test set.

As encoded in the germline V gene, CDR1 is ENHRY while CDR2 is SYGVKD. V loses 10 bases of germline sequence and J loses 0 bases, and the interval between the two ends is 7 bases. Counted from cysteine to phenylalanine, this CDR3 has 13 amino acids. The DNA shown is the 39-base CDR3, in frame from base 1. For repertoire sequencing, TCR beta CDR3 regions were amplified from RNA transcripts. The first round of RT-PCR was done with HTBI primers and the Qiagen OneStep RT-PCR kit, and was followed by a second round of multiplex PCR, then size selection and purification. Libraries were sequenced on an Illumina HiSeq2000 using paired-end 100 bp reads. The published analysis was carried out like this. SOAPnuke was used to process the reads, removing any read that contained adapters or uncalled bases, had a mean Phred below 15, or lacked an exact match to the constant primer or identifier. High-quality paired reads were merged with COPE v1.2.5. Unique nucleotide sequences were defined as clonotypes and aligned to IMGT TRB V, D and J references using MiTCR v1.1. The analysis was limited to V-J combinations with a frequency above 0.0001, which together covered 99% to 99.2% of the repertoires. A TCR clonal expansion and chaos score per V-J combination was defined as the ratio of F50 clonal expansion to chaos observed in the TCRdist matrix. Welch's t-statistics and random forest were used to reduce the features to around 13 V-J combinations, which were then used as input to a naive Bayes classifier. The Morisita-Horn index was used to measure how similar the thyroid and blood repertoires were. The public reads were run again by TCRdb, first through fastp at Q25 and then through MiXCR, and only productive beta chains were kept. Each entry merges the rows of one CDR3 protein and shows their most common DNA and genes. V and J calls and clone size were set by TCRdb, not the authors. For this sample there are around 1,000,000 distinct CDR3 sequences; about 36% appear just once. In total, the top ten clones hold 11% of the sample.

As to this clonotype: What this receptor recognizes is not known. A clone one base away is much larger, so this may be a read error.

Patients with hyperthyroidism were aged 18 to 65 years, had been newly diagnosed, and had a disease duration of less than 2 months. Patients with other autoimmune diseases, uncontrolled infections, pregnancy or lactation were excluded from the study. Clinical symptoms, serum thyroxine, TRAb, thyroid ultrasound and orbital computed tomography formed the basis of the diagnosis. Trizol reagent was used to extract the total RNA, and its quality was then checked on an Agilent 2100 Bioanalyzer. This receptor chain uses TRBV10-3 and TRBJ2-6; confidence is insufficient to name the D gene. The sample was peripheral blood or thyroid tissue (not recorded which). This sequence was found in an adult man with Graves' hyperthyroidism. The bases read TGTGCCAGCATCATCTCTGGGGCCAACGTCCTGACTTTC. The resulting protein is CASIISGANVLTF.